The 18 T cell receptor beta chains listed next were all sequenced from one sample in a study of metastatic and nonmetastatic thyroid tumors. MiXCR was used by TCRdb to re-call the PCR reads. The profile covers about 39,000 clones, with approximately 17% appearing a single time and approximately 13% taken by the ten largest. Every patient was untreated before thyroid surgery. The sample comprised tumor tissue. Every receptor here comes from a female donor with papillary thyroid cancer or a benign thyroid nodule (not recorded which). Some clones in this sample may be carry-over from other donors' samples.

This clone was counted many times. The chain recombines TRBV6-1 with TRBJ1-3; perhaps TRBD1 as D (5 bases). CDR3 length equals 16 residues. CDR1 MNHNS and CDR2 SASEGT come from the germline V gene. Trimming shortened V by 6 bases and J by 0 bases, and 15 bases separated the two germline ends. The CDR3 loop reads CASSGGRLNSGNTIYF. CDR3 sequence (DNA): TGTGCCAGCAGCGGGGGACGGCTGAACTCTGGAAACACCATATATTTT.

This clone was counted ten times or more. The V gene is TRBV9, the J gene TRBJ2-5; tentative D call: TRBD2 (5 bases). The CDR3 loop spans 15 amino acids. Deletions cut 4 bases from V and 0 bases from J, with 13 bases between. CDR1 is SGDLS, CDR2 YYNGEE, per germline. CDR3 protein: CASSKELAYQETQYF. The DNA of the CDR3 is TGTGCCAGCAGCAAGGAGTTAGCGTACCAAGAGACCCAGTACTTC. The full variable domain, its missing parts supplied by reference TRBV9 and TRBJ2-5, is DSGVTQTPKHLITATGQRVTLRCSPRSGDLSVYWYQQSLDQGLQFLIQYYNGEERAKGNILERFSAQQFPDLHSELNLSSLELGDSALYFCASSKELAYQETQYFGPGTRLLVL.

This clone was counted at least ten times. J is TRBJ2-7 and V is TRBV2; TRBD1 might be the D (6 bases). In germline, CDR1 is SNHLY, CDR2 FYNNEI. The germline V and J ends were trimmed by 8 bases and 0 bases, with 20 bases remaining between them. There are 16 residues in the CDR3. The CDR3 nucleotides read TGTGCCAGCGGCATAAGTACAGGGTACCACTCCTACGAGCAGTACTTC. This gives the protein CASGISTGYHSYEQYF.

To note about this clone: An end of the junction differs from the germline gene, which may be a read error. The rearrangement uses TRBV6-1 and TRBJ2-2; maybe TRBD2 (5 bases). The CDR3 consists of 16 residues. CDR1 and CDR2 (germline): MNHNS, SASEGT. This CDR3 reads CASIELGVRFTGELFF. CDR3 sequence (DNA): TGTGCCAGCATTGAACTAGGAGTGAGATTCACCGGGGAGCTGTTTTTT.

This clone was detected many times. This sequence joins TRBV5-1 and TRBJ2-5, with D unclear. V was clipped by 3 bases and J by 0 bases, with 6 bases between them. This CDR3 comprises 13 residues. Germline V gene data show CDR1 as SGHRS and CDR2 as YFSETQ. CDR3 in amino acids: CASSWYNQETQYF. The CDR3 DNA is TGCGCCAGCAGCTGGTACAACCAAGAGACCCAGTACTTC.

In its sample, this clone was seen many times. V usage is TRBV20-1 and J usage is TRBJ2-7; D not resolved. V lost 6 bases and J 0 bases, leaving 15 bases between the germline ends. In germline, CDR1 is DFQATT, CDR2 SNEGSKA (reference sequence). The CDR3 is 14 amino acids. The DNA of the CDR3 is TGCAGTGCCGTGACGCTCGACAACTCCTACGAGCAGTACTTC. It codes for CSAVTLDNSYEQYF.

This clone occurred many times. A read error may explain this, as a much larger clone is one base away. The sample carries other DNA sequences with the same CDR3. The chain has TRBV19 and TRBJ2-6, with D perhaps assigned TRBD1 or TRBD2 (6 bases each). Trimming cost V 6 bases and J 4 bases, with 22 bases left between them. This CDR3 is 18 amino acids long. The germline V gene encodes CDR1 LNHDA and CDR2 SQIVND (reference sequence). The CDR3 protein is CASRKPVGGISGANVLTF. DNA for the CDR3: TGTGCCAGTAGGAAGCCAGTCGGGGGCATCTCGGGGGCCAACGTCCTGACTTTC.

Details on this clone: The conserved phenylalanine or tryptophan normally closing the CDR3 is absent here, so this likely arose from a read error. The limits of the CDR3 on the DNA are not certain, so only TCRdb's listed CDR3 is given. The chain uses TRBV9 and TRBJ1-6. The CDR3 adds up to 9 amino acids, both ends counted. Germline V lookup: CDR1 SGDLS, CDR2 YYNGEE. The CDR3 spells CASSVYRDL.

This clone was observed many times. This chain uses TRBV12-3 or TRBV12-4 with TRBJ2-1; 7 positions agree with TRBD2. Trimming removed 6 bases from V and 6 bases from J; junction bases left unmatched: 11. This CDR3 is built from 15 residues. The CDR3 loop reads CASRDRRGGRNEQFF. CDR3 DNA sequence: TGTGCCAGCAGGGACCGACGGGGAGGGCGCAATGAGCAGTTCTTC.

The table lists this clone with many counts. The rearrangement links TRBV7-6 to TRBJ1-4; D is ambiguous. Germline V gene data show CDR1 as SGHVS and CDR2 as FNYEAQ. The V end was cut by 5 bases, the J end by 8 bases, with 18 bases between. The CDR3 totals 15 residues. CDR3 protein: CASSHRPWQEEKLFF. The CDR3 DNA reads as TGTGCCAGCAGCCACCGTCCGTGGCAGGAGGAAAAACTGTTTTTT.

Ten or more counts support this clone. The rearrangement joins TRBV5-1 to TRBJ2-3; D might be TRBD1 or TRBD2, each matching 5 bases. Trimming left V 5 bases short and J 9 bases short, with 28 bases between. In germline, CDR1 is SGHRS, CDR2 YFSETQ. The CDR3 is made up of 17 amino acids. The CDR3 coding sequence is TGCGCCAGCAGAAAGGATTTTGCCGTTGGGGGACCCCGAACGCAGTATTTT. It translates to CASRKDFAVGGPRTQYF.

The V gene is TRBV2, the J gene TRBJ2-7, with a tentative D call TRBD1 (6 bases). V lost 7 bases to trimming and J lost 0 bases, with 16 bases between them. Germline V gene lookup returns CDR1 SNHLY and CDR2 FYNNEI. The CDR3 length is 15 residues. Here the CDR3 reads CASMAGTLASYEQYF. In nucleotides, the CDR3 is TGTGCCAGCATGGCCGGGACATTAGCCTCCTACGAGCAGTACTTC. The full variable domain, rest sourced from reference TRBV2 and TRBJ2-7, is EPEVTQTPSHQVTQMGQEVILRCVPISNHLYFYWYRQILGQKVEFLVSFYNNEISEKSEIFDDQFSVERPDGSNFTLKIRSTKLEDSAMYFCASMAGTLASYEQYFGPGTRLTVT.

This clone was counted at least ten times. The rearrangement links TRBV20-1 to TRBJ1-1, with D possibly being TRBD1 (5 bases). V dropped 5 bases and J dropped 10 bases, with 17 bases sitting between them. The CDR3 runs to 12 residues. Germline V gives CDR1 DFQATT, CDR2 SNEGSKA (reference sequence). CDR3 in amino acids: CSAGGDGLGAFF. CDR3 nucleotides: TGCAGTGCTGGGGGGGATGGACTGGGAGCTTTCTTT.

This clone was found many times. The chain links TRBV19 to TRBJ2-3, with 8 bases that match TRBD1. Trimming removed 7 bases from V and 6 bases from J; junction bases left unmatched: 6. The CDR3 loop spans 13 amino acids. Germline V gene data show CDR1 as LNHDA and CDR2 as SQIVND (reference sequence). For the CDR3, the DNA is TGTGCCAGTAATGACAGGGGTCCCGATACGCAGTATTTT. This gives the protein CASNDRGPDTQYF.

This clone was observed many times. The chain links TRBV6-1 to TRBJ2-1; 8 nucleotides line up with TRBD2. This CDR3 is 15 amino acids long. Germline CDR1 reads MNHNS; CDR2 reads SASEGT. Trimming took 7 bases from V and 7 from J; bases not matched to a gene: 12. Here the CDR3 reads CASTSLTSGSNEQFF. CDR3 nucleotide sequence: TGTGCCAGCACCAGTCTTACTAGCGGATCGAATGAGCAGTTCTTC.

This clone showed up just a few times. V usage is TRBV19 and J usage is TRBJ1-2; D call uncertain. CDR3 length: 15 residues. V was trimmed by 7 bases and J by 4 bases, leaving 19 bases between them. CDR1 is LNHDA, CDR2 SQIVND, per germline (reference sequence). CDR3 coding DNA: TGTGCCAGTACCCCGGGCACTGGCGGTGGCTATGGCTACACCTTC. The encoded protein is CASTPGTGGGYGYTF.

The chain recombines TRBV6-1 with TRBJ2-7; D could derive from TRBD1 or TRBD2 (7 bases each). This CDR3 contains 18 residues. The germline gives CDR1 MNHNS, CDR2 SASEGT. The V end lost 1 base, the J end lost 9 bases, and 28 bases lay between the germline ends. As DNA, the CDR3 is TGTGCCAGCAGTGAAGAGGGAGCAGGGGGAGGGCAAACTACGGGGCAGTACTTC. Residues: CASSEEGAGGGQTTGQYF.

The chain uses TRBV6-1 and TRBJ2-7; 10 bases align to TRBD1. V was clipped by 1 base and J by 3 bases; unmatched bases: 0. CDR1 MNHNS and CDR2 SASEGT come from the germline V gene. CDR3 length: 14 amino acids. The CDR3 DNA follows: TGTGCCAGCAGTGAAGGGACAGGGGGCTACGAGCAGTACTTC. Residues: CASSEGTGGYEQYF.